Listed below are T cell receptor beta chains from one sample, sequenced in a study of T cell changes during pregnancy in multiple sclerosis. The assay was immunoSEQ multiplex PCR, and TCRdb's table has in-frame clones only and misses some. The table has fewer than 50,000 clones, about 90% seen once. Specimen: CD8+ T cells from peripheral blood mononuclear cells, collected after pregnancy. The source of these receptors is a female donor with multiple sclerosis, enrolled in a pregnancy study. The CDR3 runs from the conserved cysteine through the conserved F or W. The order of the fields is V gene, J gene, D gene, CDR3 DNA, CDR3 protein. D genes are given only for firm matches.

v_call: TRBV7-6; j_call: TRBJ2-2; d_call: TRBD2; cdr3_nt: TGTGCCAGCAGTCTTGAGACTAGCGGGGGCCGGAACACCGGGGAGCTGTTTTTT; cdr3_aa: CASSLETSGGRNTGELFF
v_call: TRBV5-1; j_call: TRBJ2-3; d_call: NA; cdr3_nt: TGCGCCAGCAGCTTGTTTTACAGACAAGAGGATACGCAGTATTTT; cdr3_aa: CASSLFYRQEDTQYF
v_call: TRBV20-1; j_call: TRBJ1-6; d_call: TRBD1; cdr3_nt: TGCAGTGCTCAACAGGGGCCCCTCCACTTT; cdr3_aa: CSAQQGPLHF
v_call: TRBV19; j_call: TRBJ2-4; d_call: NA; cdr3_nt: TGTGCCAGTACCAGGACAGCAGACCTAGCCAAAAACATTCAGTACTTC; cdr3_aa: CASTRTADLAKNIQYF
v_call: TRBV7-6; j_call: TRBJ1-4; d_call: NA; cdr3_nt: TGTGCCAGCAGCTTAGAGGCGGGAGGAGGAATTGAAAAACTGTTTTTT; cdr3_aa: CASSLEAGGGIEKLFF
v_call: TRBV10-2; j_call: TRBJ1-5; d_call: NA; cdr3_nt: TGCGCCAGCAGTCACAGGACGGGAGGGCAGCCCCAGCATTTT; cdr3_aa: CASSHRTGGQPQHF
v_call: TRBV29-1; j_call: TRBJ2-5; d_call: NA; cdr3_nt: TGCAGCGTGGACAGATCCGAGACCCAGTACTTC; cdr3_aa: CSVDRSETQYF
v_call: TRBV7-2; j_call: TRBJ2-7; d_call: TRBD2; cdr3_nt: TGTGCCAGCAGCTTATTCTCGTGGCTAGCGGGGGGGATCTCCTACGAGCAGTACTTC; cdr3_aa: CASSLFSWLAGGISYEQYF
v_call: TRBV27; j_call: TRBJ2-1; d_call: TRBD2; cdr3_nt: TGTGCCAGCACGGGTAGCGGGGGACCCTACAATGAGCAGTTCTTC; cdr3_aa: CASTGSGGPYNEQFF
v_call: TRBV25-1; j_call: TRBJ2-7; d_call: NA; cdr3_nt: TGTGCCAGCAGCCCAGGGGTCGAGCAGTACTTC; cdr3_aa: CASSPGVEQYF